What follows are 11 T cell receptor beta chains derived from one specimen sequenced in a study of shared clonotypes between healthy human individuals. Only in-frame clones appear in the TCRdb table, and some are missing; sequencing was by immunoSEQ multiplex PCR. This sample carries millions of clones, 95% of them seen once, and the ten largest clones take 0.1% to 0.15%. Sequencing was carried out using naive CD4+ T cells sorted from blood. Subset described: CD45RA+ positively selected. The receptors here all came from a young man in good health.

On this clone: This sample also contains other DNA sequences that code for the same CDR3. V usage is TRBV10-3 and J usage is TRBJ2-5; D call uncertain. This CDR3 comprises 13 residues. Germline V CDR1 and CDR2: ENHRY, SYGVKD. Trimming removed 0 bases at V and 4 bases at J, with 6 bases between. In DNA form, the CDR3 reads TGTGCCATCAGTGAGTCGTGGGGAGAGACCCAGTACTTC. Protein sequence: CAISESWGETQYF.

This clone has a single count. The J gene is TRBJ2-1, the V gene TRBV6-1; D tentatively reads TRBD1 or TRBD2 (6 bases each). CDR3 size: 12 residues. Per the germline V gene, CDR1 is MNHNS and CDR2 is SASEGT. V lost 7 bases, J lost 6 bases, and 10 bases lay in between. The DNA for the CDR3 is TGTGCCAGCATCGGGGGCTTCAATGAGCAGTTCTTC. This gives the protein CASIGGFNEQFF.

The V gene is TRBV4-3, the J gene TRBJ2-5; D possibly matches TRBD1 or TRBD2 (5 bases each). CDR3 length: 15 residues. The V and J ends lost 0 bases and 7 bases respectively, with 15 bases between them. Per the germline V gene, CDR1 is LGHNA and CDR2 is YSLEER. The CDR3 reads CASSQDEGTQRTQYF. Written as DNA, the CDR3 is TGCGCCAGCAGCCAAGATGAAGGGACCCAACGGACCCAGTACTTC.

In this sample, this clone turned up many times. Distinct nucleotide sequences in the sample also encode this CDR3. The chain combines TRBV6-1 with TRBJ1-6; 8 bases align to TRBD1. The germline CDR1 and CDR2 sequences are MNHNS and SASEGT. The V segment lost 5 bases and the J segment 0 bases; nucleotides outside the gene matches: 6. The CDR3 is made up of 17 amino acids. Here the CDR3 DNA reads TGTGCCAGCAGTAAAGGACAGGGCCACTCCTATAATTCACCCCTCCACTTT. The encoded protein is CASSKGQGHSYNSPLHF.

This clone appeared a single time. CDR3 in amino acids: CASSQVGGKDYEQYF. Written as DNA, the CDR3 is TGTGCCAGCAGCCAGGTCGGGGGGAAGGACTACGAGCAGTACTTC. This chain links TRBV4-2 with TRBJ2-7; 7 bases align to TRBD2. The CDR3 covers 15 residues. Per the germline V gene, CDR1 is LGHNA and CDR2 is YNFKEQ. Germline trimming cut 3 bases from V and 3 bases from J; bases unmatched to any gene: 8.

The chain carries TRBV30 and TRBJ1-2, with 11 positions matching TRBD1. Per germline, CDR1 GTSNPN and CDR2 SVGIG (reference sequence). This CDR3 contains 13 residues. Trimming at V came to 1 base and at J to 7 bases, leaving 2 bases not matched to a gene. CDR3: CAWSGTGGFGYTF. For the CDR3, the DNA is TGTGCCTGGAGTGGGACAGGGGGCTTTGGCTACACCTTC.

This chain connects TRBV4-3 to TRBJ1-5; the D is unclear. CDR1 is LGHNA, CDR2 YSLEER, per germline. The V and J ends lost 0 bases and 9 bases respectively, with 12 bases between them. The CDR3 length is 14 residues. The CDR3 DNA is TGCGCCAGCAGCCAAGAGGCGTTAGTTGCGCCCCAGCATTTT. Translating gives CASSQEALVAPQHF.

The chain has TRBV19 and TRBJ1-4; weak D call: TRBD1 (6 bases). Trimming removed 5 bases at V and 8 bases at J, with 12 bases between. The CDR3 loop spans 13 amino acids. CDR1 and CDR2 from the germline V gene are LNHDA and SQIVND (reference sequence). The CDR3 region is CASSRAGAEKLFF. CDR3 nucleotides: TGTGCCAGTAGTCGGGCAGGGGCAGAAAAACTGTTTTTT.

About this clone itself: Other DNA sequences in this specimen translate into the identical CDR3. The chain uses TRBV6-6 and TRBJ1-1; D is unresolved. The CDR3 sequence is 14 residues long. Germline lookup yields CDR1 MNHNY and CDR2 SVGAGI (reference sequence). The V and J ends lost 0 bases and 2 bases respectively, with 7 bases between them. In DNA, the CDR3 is TGTGCCAGCAGTTACTCCGAGCTCAACACTGAAGCTTTCTTT. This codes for CASSYSELNTEAFF.

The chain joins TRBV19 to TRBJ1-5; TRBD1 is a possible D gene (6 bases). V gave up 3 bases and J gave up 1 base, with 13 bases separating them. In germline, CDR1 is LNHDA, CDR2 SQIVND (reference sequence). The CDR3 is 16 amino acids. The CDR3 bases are TGTGCCAGTAGTATTGGGGGGCCAGGGAGCAATCAGCCCCAGCATTTT. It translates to CASSIGGPGSNQPQHF.

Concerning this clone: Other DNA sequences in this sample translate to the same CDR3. The CDR3 protein is CASSLGQGSDTQYF. The CDR3, as DNA: TGTGCCAGCAGCTTAGGCCAGGGCTCAGATACGCAGTATTTT. This chain uses TRBV7-9 with TRBJ2-3; D may be TRBD1 (5 bases). The ends were cut back, 1 base at V and 4 bases at J, with 9 bases in the middle. CDR3 length: 14 amino acids. Per the germline V gene, CDR1 is SEHNR and CDR2 is FQNEAQ (reference sequence).